One T cell receptor beta chain is described in this entry. The repertoire was sequenced with immunoSEQ multiplex PCR; TCRdb's copy has only in-frame clones and lacks some. The sample consists of roughly 200,000 clones, about 81% of them appearing once. The data stem from a study of cytomegalovirus exposure and HLA in healthy donors. Germline V CDR1 and CDR2: LNHDA, SQIVND (reference sequence). The trim removed 10 bases at V and 0 bases at J, leaving 12 bases unmatched. The length of the CDR3 is 16 residues. The sequence derives from a woman aged 25 to 39 in good health and CMV-seronegative. This rearrangement joins TRBV19 to TRBJ1-5; 7 nucleotides align to TRBD1. Source material: PBMCs. CDR3 nucleotides: TGTGCCACCGAATACCGACAGGGATATAGCAATCAGCCCCAGCATTTT. Translating it yields CATEYRQGYSNQPQHF.